The 9 T cell receptor beta chains below all came from one sample that was sequenced in a study of blood T cell repertoires in COVID-19. Clones were sequenced by immunoSEQ multiplex PCR, and TCRdb holds only the in-frame ones, with some missing. This table has fewer than 300,000 clones, roughly 91% appearing once. The specimen was PBMCs or T cells enriched from blood (not recorded which). The receptors stem from a man in his forties who had recovered from COVID-19.

CDR3 DNA sequence: TGTGCCAGCAGTTACCTGGGCACAAGACCTAACTATGGCTACACCTTC. Amino acid sequence: CASSYLGTRPNYGYTF. The chain employs TRBV6-5 and TRBJ1-2, with D unclear. Germline V gene data show CDR1 as MNHEY and CDR2 as SVGAGI. Trimming took 2 bases from V and 0 from J, leaving 13 bases between them. The CDR3 has 16 amino acids.

The CDR3 protein is CASRREKGNEQFF. As DNA, the CDR3 is TGTGCCAGCAGGAGAGAAAAGGGGAATGAGCAGTTCTTC. V gene TRBV12-3 or TRBV12-4 combines with J gene TRBJ2-1; D may be TRBD1 (5 bases). This CDR3 has 13 residues. V lost 6 bases, J lost 7 bases, and 13 bases lay in between.

V and J are TRBV6-1 and TRBJ2-5; 8 bases are shared with TRBD1. CDR3 length: 15 residues. Germline V CDR1 and CDR2: MNHNS, SASEGT. V lost 3 bases, J lost 4 bases, and 7 bases stayed unmatched. The DNA for the CDR3 is TGTGCCAGCAGTGACCAGGGGGCGGGTAGAGAGACCCAGTACTTC. Protein sequence: CASSDQGAGRETQYF.

This chain connects TRBV6-5 to TRBJ2-1; D might be TRBD1 (5 bases). The germline gives CDR1 MNHEY, CDR2 SVGAGI. This CDR3 is built from 15 residues. The V end was cut by 10 bases, the J end by 4 bases, with 20 bases between. The CDR3: CATSETGFRYNEQFF. CDR3 sequence (DNA): TGTGCCACTTCCGAAACAGGTTTTCGGTACAATGAGCAGTTCTTC.

As for this clone: Other nucleotide sequences in the sample specify the same CDR3. This chain uses TRBV28 with TRBJ1-3; D is undetermined. Trimming shortened V by 3 bases and J by 4 bases, and 4 bases separated the two germline ends. CDR3 length: 12 residues. Germline V gene sequence: CDR1 MDHEN, CDR2 SYDVKM. The CDR3 DNA reads as TGTGCCAGCAGTTTGTCGGGAAACACCATATATTTT. Translating gives CASSLSGNTIYF.

The chain carries TRBV9 and TRBJ1-2, with TRBD1 identical over 11 bases. This CDR3 comprises 17 residues. V was pared by 3 bases and J by 0 bases, with 7 bases of the junction left unmatched. Germline V lookup: CDR1 SGDLS, CDR2 YYNGEE. The CDR3 sequence: CASSGRDRGLSNYGYTF. As DNA, the CDR3 is TGTGCCAGCAGCGGCCGGGACAGGGGGTTATCTAACTATGGCTACACCTTC.

This clone appeared a few times. Other DNA sequences in the same sample also yield this CDR3. The chain employs TRBV27 and TRBJ2-5; D not resolved. V was cut by 9 bases and J by 1 base, with 6 bases left in between. The CDR3 extends over 11 amino acids. In germline, CDR1 is MNHEY, CDR2 SMNVEV (reference sequence). The CDR3 sequence: CASRTQETQYF. CDR3 coding DNA: TGTGCCAGTAGAACCCAAGAGACCCAGTACTTC.

This clone was observed a single time. The rearrangement links TRBV30 to TRBJ1-1, with D unresolved. Germline values: CDR1 GTSNPN, CDR2 SVGIG (reference sequence). This CDR3 has 13 residues. V was trimmed by 8 bases and J by 4 bases, leaving 17 bases between them. The CDR3 loop is CAGLDDRATEAFF. CDR3 sequence (DNA): TGTGCCGGACTTGACGATAGAGCCACTGAAGCTTTCTTT.

The chain couples TRBV5-5 to TRBJ1-2; 9 bases match TRBD1. Per the germline V gene, CDR1 is SGHKS and CDR2 is YYEKEE (reference sequence). The CDR3 is made up of 13 amino acids. The V and J ends lost 2 bases and 6 bases, in that order; junction bases with no gene match: 2. This CDR3 is CASSFRTGDGYTF. DNA of the CDR3: TGTGCCAGCAGCTTTCGGACAGGGGATGGCTACACCTTC.